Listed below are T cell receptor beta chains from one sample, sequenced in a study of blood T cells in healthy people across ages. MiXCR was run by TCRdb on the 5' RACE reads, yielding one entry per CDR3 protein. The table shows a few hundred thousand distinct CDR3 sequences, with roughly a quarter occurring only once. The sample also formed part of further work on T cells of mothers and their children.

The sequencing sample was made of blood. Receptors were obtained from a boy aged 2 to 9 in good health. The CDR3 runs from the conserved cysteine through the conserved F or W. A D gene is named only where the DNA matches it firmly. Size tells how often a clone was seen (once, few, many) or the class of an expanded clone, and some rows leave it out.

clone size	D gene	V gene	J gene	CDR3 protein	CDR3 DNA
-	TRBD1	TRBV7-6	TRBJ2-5	CASSSGQGLGEQYF	TGTGCCAGCAGCTCCGGACAGGGTTTGGGAGAGCAGTACTTC
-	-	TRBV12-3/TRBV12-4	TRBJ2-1	CASRLSGPPRTYNEQFF	TGTGCCAGCAGACTTAGCGGACCCCCTAGAACCTACAATGAGCAGTTCTTC
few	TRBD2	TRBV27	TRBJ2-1	CASSLFGLAGGPREQFF	TGTGCCAGCAGTTTATTTGGTCTAGCGGGAGGGCCGAGAGAGCAGTTCTTC
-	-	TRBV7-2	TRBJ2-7	CASSSARLYEQYF	TGTGCCAGCAGCTCCGCAAGACTCTACGAGCAGTACTTC
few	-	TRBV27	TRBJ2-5	CASSLQPTSRGETQYF	TGTGCCAGCAGTCTCCAACCAACTAGCCGTGGCGAGACCCAGTACTTC
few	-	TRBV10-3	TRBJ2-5	CAISEGGEQYF	TGTGCCATCAGTGAAGGGGGAGAGCAGTACTTC
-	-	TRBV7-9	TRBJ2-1	CASAGDSYNEQFF	TGTGCCAGCGCGGGTGACTCCTACAATGAGCAGTTCTTC
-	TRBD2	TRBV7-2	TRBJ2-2	CASSFIAGVLTGELFF	TGTGCCAGCAGCTTTATAGCGGGAGTACTCACCGGGGAGCTGTTTTTT
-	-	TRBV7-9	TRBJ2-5	CASSLGGILETQYF	TGTGCCAGCAGCTTAGGCGGGATTTTAGAGACCCAGTACTTC
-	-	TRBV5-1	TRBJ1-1	CASSLEGGADTEAFF	TGCGCCAGCAGCTTGGAGGGAGGCGCGGACACTGAAGCTTTCTTT
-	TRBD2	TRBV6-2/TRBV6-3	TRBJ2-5	CASSYLGLAIETQYF	TGTGCCAGCAGTTACTTGGGACTAGCGATCGAGACCCAGTACTTC
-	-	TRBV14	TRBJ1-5	CASSQWKESTPQHF	TGTGCCAGCAGCCAATGGAAGGAATCGACGCCCCAGCATTTT
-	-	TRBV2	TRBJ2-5	CASRLLRRYQETQYF	TGTGCCAGCAGGCTACTCAGGAGGTACCAAGAGACCCAGTACTTC
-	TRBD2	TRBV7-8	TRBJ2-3	CASSLESGRGSDTQYF	TGTGCCAGCAGCTTAGAGAGCGGGAGGGGATCAGATACGCAGTATTTT
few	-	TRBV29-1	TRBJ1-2	CSGSSIYGYTF	TGCAGCGGGAGCAGTATCTATGGCTACACCTTC
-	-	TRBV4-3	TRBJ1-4	CAGSRGGASPGEKLFF	TGCGCCGGCAGCCGGGGGGGTGCTTCCCCCGGGGAAAAACTGTTTTTT
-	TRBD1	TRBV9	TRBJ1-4	CASSGDSQGEKLFF	TGTGCCAGCAGCGGGGACAGCCAGGGGGAAAAACTGTTTTTT
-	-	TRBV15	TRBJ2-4	CATSLRGQNIQYF	TGTGCCACCAGTCTTAGGGGCCAAAACATTCAGTACTTC
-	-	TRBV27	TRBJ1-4	CASSPGYNEKLFF	TGTGCCAGCAGTCCGGGATATAATGAAAAACTGTTTTTT
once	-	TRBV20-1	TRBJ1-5	CSARVPDQPQHF	TGCAGTGCTAGAGTTCCAGATCAGCCCCAGCATTTT
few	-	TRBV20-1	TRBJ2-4	CSASIEVLAKNIQYF	TGCAGTGCTAGTATAGAAGTCCTAGCCAAAAACATTCAGTACTTC
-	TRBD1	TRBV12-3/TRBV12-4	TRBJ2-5	CASGLGQVQETQYF	TGTGCCAGCGGTTTGGGACAGGTCCAAGAGACCCAGTACTTC
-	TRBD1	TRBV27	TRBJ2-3	CASSFWTGGTDTQYF	TGTGCCAGCAGTTTCTGGACAGGGGGCACAGATACGCAGTATTTT
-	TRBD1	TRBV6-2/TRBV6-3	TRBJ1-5	CASSYRGTGVNQPQHF	TGTGCCAGCAGTTATCGTGGGACAGGGGTTAATCAGCCCCAGCATTTT
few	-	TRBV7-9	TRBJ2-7	CASSSGARIYEQYF	TGTGCCAGCAGCTCCGGAGCGAGGATCTACGAGCAGTACTTC
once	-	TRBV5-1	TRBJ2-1	CASSLPFNEQFF	TGCGCCAGCAGCTTGCCATTCAATGAGCAGTTCTTC
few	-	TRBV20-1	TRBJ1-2	CSATRTVSSYGYTF	TGCAGTGCAACTAGGACAGTAAGTTCCTATGGCTACACCTTC
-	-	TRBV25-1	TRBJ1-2	CASSAGQGTYGYTF	TGTGCCAGCAGTGCAGGCCAGGGGACCTATGGCTACACCTTC
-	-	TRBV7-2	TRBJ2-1	CASSLTWGGLNNEQFF	TGTGCCAGCAGCTTAACTTGGGGGGGGCTCAACAATGAGCAGTTCTTC
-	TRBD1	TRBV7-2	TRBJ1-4	CASRPQGVGLKLFF	TGTGCCAGCAGACCTCAGGGGGTTGGTCTGAAACTGTTTTTT
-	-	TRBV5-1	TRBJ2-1	CASSEGSLYNEQFF	TGCGCCAGCAGTGAGGGGTCCCTTTACAATGAGCAGTTCTTC
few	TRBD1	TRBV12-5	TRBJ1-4	CASGLVLSTPRTGKEKLFF	TGTGCTAGTGGTTTGGTACTTTCCACCCCGAGGACAGGGAAAGAAAAACTGTTTTTT
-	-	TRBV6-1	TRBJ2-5	CASSEAGTQYF	TGTGCCAGCAGTGAAGCCGGGACCCAGTACTTC
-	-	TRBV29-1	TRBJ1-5	CSVGTENQPQHF	TGCAGCGTAGGGACCGAAAATCAGCCCCAGCATTTT
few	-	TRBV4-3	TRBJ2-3	CASSQERAYTDTQYF	TGCGCCAGCAGCCAAGAGCGGGCCTACACAGATACGCAGTATTTT
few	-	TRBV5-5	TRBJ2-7	CASSFGRAVYEQYF	TGTGCCAGCAGCTTCGGCAGGGCGGTCTACGAGCAGTACTTC
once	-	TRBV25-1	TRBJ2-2	CASSGTRGFGELFF	TGTGCCAGCAGTGGAACTAGGGGGTTCGGGGAGCTGTTTTTT
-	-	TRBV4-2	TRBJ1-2	CASSQDRAAMYGYTF	TGTGCCAGCAGCCAAGATCGGGCAGCCATGTATGGCTACACCTTC
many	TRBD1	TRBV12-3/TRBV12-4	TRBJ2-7	CASSPGTATYEQYF	TGCGCCAGCTCTCCCGGGACAGCGACCTACGAGCAGTACTTC
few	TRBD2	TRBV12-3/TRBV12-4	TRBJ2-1	CASSLYRGLAGGSSYNEQFF	TGTGCCAGCAGTCTATACCGAGGACTAGCGGGGGGGAGCTCCTACAATGAGCAGTTCTTC
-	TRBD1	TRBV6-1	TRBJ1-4	CASKRNPGTGGEKLVF	TGTGCCAGCAAGAGGAATCCCGGGACAGGGGGTGAAAAACTGGTTTTT
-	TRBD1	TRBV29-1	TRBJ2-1	CSVGDRGNEQFF	TGCAGCGTTGGGGACAGGGGGAATGAGCAGTTCTTC
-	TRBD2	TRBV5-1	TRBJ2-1	CASSSSTGGGGEQFF	TGCGCCAGCAGCTCTTCGACGGGAGGCGGGGGTGAGCAGTTCTTC